This T cell receptor (beta chain) was sequenced in a study of shared clonotypes between healthy human individuals. Study conclusions and caveats: Clonotypes shared by all four donors outscored non-shared clonotypes in generation probability. In a few donors, around 5% of naive CD4 clonotypes appeared in common.

CDR1 is SNHLY, CDR2 FYNNEI, per germline. The junction had 5 bases not matched to a gene; V was cut back by 11 bases and J by 4 bases. The CDR3 spans 13 residues. Profiling relied on immunoSEQ multiplex PCR, and the TCRdb table lists in-frame clones only, not all of them. The sample includes approximately 2.5 million clones, around 94% of them seen just once. Naive CD4+ cells were CD45RA-selected; the remaining cells were memory. For this clone: The antigen is unknown.

Material: naive CD4+ T cells sorted from blood. Noted subset: CD45RA+ positively selected. J is TRBJ2-1 and V is TRBV2; 10 bases line up with TRBD2. This sequence was found in a man aged 18 to 30 in good health. The chain's CDR3 is CAHSGRRYNEQFF. CDR3 DNA: TGTGCCCATAGCGGGAGGCGGTACAATGAGCAGTTCTTC. The variable domain in full, completed from reference TRBV2 and TRBJ2-1, reads EPEVTQTPSHQVTQMGQEVILRCVPISNHLYFYWYRQILGQKVEFLVSFYNNEISEKSEIFDDQFSVERPDGSNFTLKIRSTKLEDSAMYFCAHSGRRYNEQFFGPGTRLTVL.